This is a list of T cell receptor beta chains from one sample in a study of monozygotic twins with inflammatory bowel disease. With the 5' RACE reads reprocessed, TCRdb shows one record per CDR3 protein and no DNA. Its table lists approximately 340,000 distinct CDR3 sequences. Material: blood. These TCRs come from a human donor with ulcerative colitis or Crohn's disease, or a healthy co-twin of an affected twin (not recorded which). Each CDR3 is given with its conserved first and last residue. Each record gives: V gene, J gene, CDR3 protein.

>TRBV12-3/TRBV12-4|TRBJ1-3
CATSPWETGNTIYF
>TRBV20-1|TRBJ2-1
CSAPKGRDSYNEQFF
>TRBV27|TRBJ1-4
CASSLQRTSEKLFF
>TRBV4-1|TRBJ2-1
CASSQVASSYNEQFF
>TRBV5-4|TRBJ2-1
CASTAGVAGTYNEQFF
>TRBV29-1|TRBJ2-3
CSPGRSYSTDTQYF
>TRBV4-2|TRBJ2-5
CASSQESSGRVGETQYF
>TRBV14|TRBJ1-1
CASSQWQGASSAFF
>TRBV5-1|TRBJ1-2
CASRETDYGYTF
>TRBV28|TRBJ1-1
CASKKDRAGTEAFF
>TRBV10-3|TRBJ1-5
CAISGQGGNQPQHF
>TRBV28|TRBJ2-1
CASSPRPGLAARSSYNEQFF
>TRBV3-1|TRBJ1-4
CASSQETLRNEKLFF
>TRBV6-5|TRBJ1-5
CASSYDRLSQPQHF
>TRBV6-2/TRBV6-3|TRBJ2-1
CASSSPAGSPYNEQFF
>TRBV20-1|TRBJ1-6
CSAPFTSSYNSPLHF
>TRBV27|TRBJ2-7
CASSNLDNYEQYF
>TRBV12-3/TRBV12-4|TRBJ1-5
CASSSLFSNQPQHF
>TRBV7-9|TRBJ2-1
CASSLYRRLAYNEQFF
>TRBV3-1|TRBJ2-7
CASSQDPRTGPLYEQYF
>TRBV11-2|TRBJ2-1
CASSDETSGVEQFF
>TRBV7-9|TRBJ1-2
CASSPLGLDGYTF
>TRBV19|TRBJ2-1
CASSMGGLGEQFF
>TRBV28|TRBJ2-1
CAASGGYNEHFF
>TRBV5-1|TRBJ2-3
CASSPTGWSTDTQYF
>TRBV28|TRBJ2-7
CASSPFGQGSHEQYF
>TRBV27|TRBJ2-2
CASSRRGQGRGGYNTGELFF
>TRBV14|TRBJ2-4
CATKPKERLGVLAKNIQYF
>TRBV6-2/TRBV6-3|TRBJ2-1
CASSYPDYNEQFF
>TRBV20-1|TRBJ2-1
CSASIRGRQQEQFF
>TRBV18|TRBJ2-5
CASSPGTSGITETQYF
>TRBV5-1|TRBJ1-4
CASSLTAATPHATNEKLFF
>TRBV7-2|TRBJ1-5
CASSAESQRQPQHF
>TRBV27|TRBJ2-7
CASSFLDRDHEQYF
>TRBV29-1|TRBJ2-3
CSVEEAAGVLRSTDTQYF